A selection of T cell receptor beta chains follows, all from one sample in a study of metastatic and nonmetastatic thyroid tumors. From the PCR reads, TCRdb re-called clones with MiXCR. The sample yields about 70,000 clones, more than 15% seen once. The sample was blood. These receptors all come from a female donor with papillary thyroid cancer or a benign thyroid nodule (not recorded which). Some clones in this sample may be carry-over from other donors' samples. Each CDR3 is given with its conserved first and last residue. D genes are given only for firm matches. Size values are once, few and many counts, or a class for expanded clones, and some rows have none.

v_call	j_call	d_call	clone_size	cdr3_aa	cdr3_nt
TRBV5-1	TRBJ1-1	NA	many	CASSLSAGNTEAFF	TGCGCCAGCAGCTTGTCCGCAGGGAACACTGAAGCTTTCTTT
TRBV10-2	TRBJ2-3	NA	many	CASSLPSDTQYF	TGCGCCAGCAGTCTCCCTTCAGATACGCAGTATTTT
TRBV6-6	TRBJ2-3	NA	NA	CASSYSGGTQYF	TGTGCCAGCAGTTACTCTGGGGGTACGCAGTATTTT
TRBV6-5	TRBJ1-1	TRBD1	many	CASSYPRTGGMNTEAFF	TGTGCCAGCAGTTACCCAAGGACAGGGGGTATGAACACTGAAGCTTTCTTT
TRBV20-1	TRBJ1-5	NA	NA	CSARRANQPQHF	TGCAGTGCCAGGAGGGCAAATCAGCCCCAGCATTTT
TRBV28	TRBJ2-7	NA	NA	CASSFAGGRRGYEQYF	TGTGCCAGCAGTTTCGCCGGCGGTCGGCGCGGCTACGAGCAGTACTTC
TRBV20-1	TRBJ2-7	NA	many	CSARSPGLSYEQYF	TGCAGTGCTAGATCCCCGGGACTCTCCTACGAGCAGTACTTC
TRBV6-5	TRBJ2-7	TRBD2	NA	CASSTRGAKAGAGGEQYF	TGTGCCAGCAGTACCCGGGGCGCAAAAGCGGGAGCAGGTGGAGAGCAGTACTTC
TRBV30	TRBJ2-7	TRBD2	NA	CAWSEGGLAGFWEQYF	TGTGCCTGGAGCGAGGGGGGACTAGCGGGATTTTGGGAGCAGTACTTC
TRBV5-1	TRBJ1-5	NA	NA	CASSLTGGQPQHF	TGCGCCAGCAGCTTGACGGGGGGGCAGCCCCAGCATTTT
TRBV12-5	TRBJ1-3	NA	many	CATLTGGNTIYF	TGTGCTACCCTCACGGGGGGAAACACCATATATTTT
TRBV19	TRBJ2-7	NA	many	CASSMAGTMPYEQYF	TGTGCCAGTAGTATGGCAGGGACCATGCCCTACGAGCAGTACTTC
TRBV6-1	TRBJ2-1	NA	few	CASRKGGSGYNEQFF	TGTGCCAGCAGGAAGGGGGGTAGTGGGTACAATGAGCAGTTCTTC
TRBV28	TRBJ2-1	NA	many	CASSLDFRGLYNEQFF	TGTGCCAGCAGTTTAGACTTCAGGGGACTCTACAATGAGCAGTTCTTC
TRBV7-8	TRBJ2-4	NA	NA	CASSLARLGQFRKYF	TGTGCCAGCAGCTTAGCGCGATTAGGACAGTTCAGGAAGTACTTC
TRBV5-1	TRBJ2-7	TRBD2	NA	CASSLAGTSGVLSYEQYF	TGCGCCAGCAGCTTAGCCGGGACTAGCGGGGTCCTCTCCTACGAGCAGTACTTC
TRBV6-2/TRBV6-3	TRBJ1-5	NA	NA	CASSSPPQGANQPQHF	TGTGCCAGCAGTTCCCCCCCCCAGGGCGCTAATCAGCCCCAGCATTTT
TRBV20-1	TRBJ2-2	NA	many	CSARASPANTGELFF	TGCAGTGCTAGAGCGTCCCCCGCGAACACCGGGGAGCTGTTTTTT
TRBV29-1	TRBJ2-1	TRBD1	few	CSVVSVGRDRVDNEQFF	TGCAGCGTTGTTAGTGTGGGTCGGGACAGGGTAGACAATGAGCAGTTCTTC
TRBV6-1	TRBJ2-2	NA	many	CASMVAGELFF	TGTGCCAGCATGGTAGCCGGGGAGCTGTTTTTT
TRBV28	TRBJ1-5	NA	few	CVSSFTGHSNQPQHF	TGTGTCAGCAGTTTTACGGGGCATAGCAATCAGCCCCAGCATTTT
TRBV7-8	TRBJ2-1	TRBD2	many	CASSPPRLAGEEQFF	TGTGCCAGCAGCCCACCTAGGCTAGCGGGAGAAGAGCAGTTCTTC
TRBV27	TRBJ1-1	NA	many	CASSLSNLVGGAFF	TGTGCCAGCAGTCTATCAAATTTAGTTGGCGGAGCTTTCTTT
TRBV24-1	TRBJ1-1	NA	NA	CATSRGGDTEAFF	TGTGCCACCTCACGGGGCGGTGACACTGAAGCTTTCTTT
TRBV10-2	TRBJ2-7	NA	many	CASRGYEQYF	TGCGCCAGCAGGGGGTACGAGCAGTACTTC
TRBV3-1	TRBJ2-3	TRBD2	many	CASSQDGTSADTQYF	TGTGCCAGCAGCCAAGACGGGACTAGCGCAGATACGCAGTATTTT
TRBV4-2	TRBJ1-2	NA	NA	CASSGEQGFYGYTF	TGTGCCAGCAGCGGAGAACAGGGATTTTATGGCTACACCTTC
TRBV12-3/TRBV12-4	TRBJ2-7	NA	many	CASSLGVLDYEQYF	TGTGCCAGCAGTTTAGGGGTCCTCGACTACGAGCAGTACTTC
TRBV29-1	TRBJ2-1	NA	many	CSVEGPGQLEQFF	TGCAGCGTTGAAGGGCCGGGACAACTCGAGCAGTTCTTC
TRBV5-1	TRBJ1-2	NA	many	CASSLNTIAGGANYGYTF	TGCGCCAGCAGCTTGAATACTATCGCCGGGGGCGCTAACTATGGCTACACCTTC
TRBV5-1	TRBJ2-2	NA	NA	CASSLVVGGTGELFF	TGCGCCAGCAGCTTGGTGGTCGGCGGTACCGGGGAGCTGTTTTTT
TRBV2	TRBJ1-1	NA	many	CASTDRGEMNTEAFF	TGTGCCAGCACCGACCGAGGGGAAATGAACACTGAAGCTTTCTTT
TRBV4-2	TRBJ2-1	NA	many	CASSQTGQSYNEQFF	TGTGCCAGCAGCCAAACGGGCCAGTCCTACAATGAGCAGTTCTTC
TRBV15	TRBJ2-1	NA	NA	CATSTGWGEQFF	TGTGCCACCAGCACGGGTTGGGGTGAGCAGTTCTTC
TRBV3-1	TRBJ1-4	NA	many	CASSRSRGAGGKLFF	TGTGCCAGCAGCCGATCGAGGGGGGCCGGCGGAAAACTGTTTTTT
TRBV15	TRBJ2-5	NA	few	CATSRGGGKETQYF	TGTGCCACCAGCAGAGGAGGGGGTAAGGAGACCCAGTACTTC
TRBV18	TRBJ2-7	TRBD1	NA	CTSSPAGTVTYEQYF	TGTACCAGCTCACCTGCCGGGACAGTGACCTACGAGCAGTACTTC
TRBV12-3/TRBV12-4	TRBJ1-2	TRBD1	many	CASSPTNTGVFGYTF	TGTGCCAGCAGCCCGACAAATACAGGGGTTTTCGGCTACACCTTC
TRBV6-5	TRBJ1-1	NA	many	CASSYSTSEAFF	TGTGCCAGCAGTTACTCGACCTCCGAAGCTTTCTTT
TRBV5-1	TRBJ2-2	NA	NA	CASSSGTTNTGELFF	TGCGCCAGCAGCTCCGGGACGACGAACACCGGGGAGCTGTTTTTT
TRBV7-9	TRBJ2-5	TRBD1	many	CASTHLDREETQYF	TGTGCCAGCACCCACCTCGACAGGGAAGAGACCCAGTACTTC
TRBV7-8	TRBJ2-5	NA	NA	CASRLPLYQGGGQETQYF	TGTGCCAGTAGACTCCCACTTTACCAGGGTGGTGGGCAAGAGACCCAGTACTTC
TRBV27	TRBJ2-3	NA	many	CASSSRERASTDTQYF	TGTGCCAGCAGTTCCAGGGAGCGGGCAAGCACAGATACGCAGTATTTT
TRBV20-1	TRBJ2-7	NA	many	CSARDRASAYEQYF	TGCAGTGCTAGAGATAGGGCTAGCGCCTACGAGCAGTACTTC